One and the same sample provided the 2 T cell receptor beta chains below, sequenced in a study of identical twins. TCRdb recomputed calls from the 5' RACE reads with MiXCR, one row per CDR3 protein. The sample yields around 470,000 distinct CDR3 sequences, 11% to 15% seen once. This sample was shared with a second study, whose subject was yellow fever vaccine responses in identical twins.

Material for sequencing was CD4+ T cells sorted from blood. The receptors here all came from a woman younger than 30 in good health.

This clonotype has a handful of counts. Here the CDR3 DNA reads TGTGCCAGCAGAACGGCTAGCGGGAGGCTGAGCTCCTACAATGAGCAGTTCTTC. It is translated as CASRTASGRLSSYNEQFF. The V and J genes are TRBV6-1 and TRBJ2-1; 11 bases line up with TRBD2. The V and J ends lost 6 bases and 0 bases, in that order; junction bases with no gene match: 10. Germline CDR1 and CDR2: MNHNS and SASEGT. This CDR3 has 18 residues.

The rearrangement joins TRBV20-1 to TRBJ2-4; D not resolved. Deletions cut 2 bases from V and 6 bases from J, with 17 bases between. Germline V gives CDR1 DFQATT, CDR2 SNEGSKA (reference sequence). There are 15 residues in the CDR3. The CDR3 protein is CSARYNTPRLNIQYF. The CDR3 DNA reads TGCAGTGCTAGATACAATACGCCAAGACTAAACATTCAGTACTTC.